This T cell receptor beta chain came from a study of shared clonotypes between healthy human individuals. Investigators spread the genomic DNA of each subset evenly over several immunoSEQ plates. TCRdb's table, derived via immunoSEQ multiplex PCR, lists solely in-frame clones and lacks some. The table shows around 2,100,000 clones, with about 95% occurring only once. The study, taken as a whole, reports: Inspection by rarefaction showed sorted-subset sequencing to be incomplete despite large depth.

CDR3 length equals 13 residues. Trimming took 0 bases from V and 10 from J, leaving 10 bases between them. Germline assignment: CDR1 LGHNA and CDR2 YSLEER. Only CD45RO-negative cells positively selected for CCR7 counted as naive CD8 cells, so terminally differentiated effector memory CD45RA+ cells were excluded. For this clone: The target antigen is unknown.

The material sequenced was naive CD8+ T cells sorted from blood. The rearrangement joins TRBV4-3 to TRBJ2-1, with D unclear. The clonotype originates from a man aged 18 to 29 in good health. The DNA of the CDR3 is TGCGCCAGCAGCCAAGAAGAAGCCCTCGAGCAGTTCTTC. It yields the protein CASSQEEALEQFF.